Listed below are T cell receptor beta chains from one sample, sequenced in a study of response to subunit inactivated influenza vaccine. TCRdb reanalysed the RT-PCR reads using MiXCR and keeps one entry per CDR3 protein. The profile shows about 830,000 distinct CDR3 sequences, roughly 20% of them singletons. Here the sequenced sample was PBMCs from blood, taken roughly 5 days after vaccination. The receptor source for this set is a man in his forties or fifties who received an inactivated influenza vaccine. Both conserved end residues are part of each CDR3. A D gene is named only where the DNA matches it firmly. Rows may omit the clone size; those that give it use once, few, many or a size class.

DNA | CDR3 | J | size | V | D
TGTGCCAGCAGCGGAGTCTCGCGGGATACGCAGTATTTT | CASSGVSRDTQYF | TRBJ2-3 | - | TRBV12-3/TRBV12-4 | -
TGTGCCAGCAGCCTTCTAGGGGGGGACTATGGCTACACCTTC | CASSLLGGDYGYTF | TRBJ1-2 | - | TRBV7-9 | -
TGCGCCAGCAGTCAAACCGGGACAGGCTTATACGAGCAGTACTTC | CASSQTGTGLYEQYF | TRBJ2-7 | few | TRBV5-1 | TRBD1
TGCGCCAGCAGCCAAGGGCCCACCGGGGAGCTGTTTTTT | CASSQGPTGELFF | TRBJ2-2 | - | TRBV4-1 | -
TGTGCCAGCAGCTCCCCCGGGACAGGGGTACGGGAGCAGTACTTC | CASSSPGTGVREQYF | TRBJ2-7 | - | TRBV13 | TRBD1
TGTGCCAGCAGCCAAAAAACAGGGAGTCAGCCCCAGCATTTT | CASSQKTGSQPQHF | TRBJ1-5 | many | TRBV3-1 | -
TGTGCCAGCAGCCCTCTCTCGTACCAAGAGACCCAGTACTTC | CASSPLSYQETQYF | TRBJ2-5 | - | TRBV6-1 | -
TGCAGCGTTGGACAGGGGAAACTTGGCTACACCTTC | CSVGQGKLGYTF | TRBJ1-2 | - | TRBV29-1 | TRBD1
TGCAGCGTTGAAGGGGGGTTCCAAGAGACCCAGTACTTC | CSVEGGFQETQYF | TRBJ2-5 | many | TRBV29-1 | -
TGTGCCACCAGTGATTGGGCCTCGGGGACAGGGGTAAGAGAGACCCAGTACTTC | CATSDWASGTGVRETQYF | TRBJ2-5 | few | TRBV24-1 | TRBD1
TGTGCCAGCAGCTCGAAGACAGGGGCAAACACCGGGGAGCTGTTTTTT | CASSSKTGANTGELFF | TRBJ2-2 | few | TRBV7-2 | TRBD1
TGTGCCAGCAGCTCTACCCGGGACAGGGGCTATGGCTACACCTTC | CASSSTRDRGYGYTF | TRBJ1-2 | - | TRBV4-2 | TRBD1
TGCGCCAGCAGCCTCCAACGCGGTCAGCCCCAGCATTTT | CASSLQRGQPQHF | TRBJ1-5 | many | TRBV4-3 | -
TGTGCCAGCAGCCAAGTTCACCCGACAACCGGTGGCTACACCTTC | CASSQVHPTTGGYTF | TRBJ1-2 | many | TRBV4-2 | -
TGTGCCAGCAGCTTAGGGGATCTGTGGGCCCAAGAGACCCAGTACTTC | CASSLGDLWAQETQYF | TRBJ2-5 | many | TRBV7-9 | -
TGTGCCATCAGTGAGTCGATCCAGGGGGCTTATGAGCAGTTCTTC | CAISESIQGAYEQFF | TRBJ2-1 | few | TRBV10-3 | TRBD1
TGTGCCAGCAGCGTAGGGTGGGAGACGGGAGCCAAAAACATTCAGTACTTC | CASSVGWETGAKNIQYF | TRBJ2-4 | few | TRBV9 | -
TGTGCCAGCAGCCAGCTAGCCGGGTTTGGCGGGGAGCTGTTTTTT | CASSQLAGFGGELFF | TRBJ2-2 | - | TRBV14 | -
TGTGCCAGCAATTCGGGAGTCCCCTACAATGAGCAGTTCTTC | CASNSGVPYNEQFF | TRBJ2-1 | - | TRBV7-2 | -
TGCAGTGCTAGCGATGACAGGTCCCAAGAGACCCAGTACTTC | CSASDDRSQETQYF | TRBJ2-5 | few | TRBV20-1 | -
TGCAGCGTTGTAGCGGGAGTCTCCACAGATACGCAGTATTTT | CSVVAGVSTDTQYF | TRBJ2-3 | few | TRBV29-1 | TRBD2
TGTGCCTCCGGGCGTCAGAATTCACCCCTCCACTTT | CASGRQNSPLHF | TRBJ1-6 | - | TRBV6-6 | -
TGTGCCTGGAGTGCCGGGATCTCACTTTGGGACGAGCAGTACTTC | CAWSAGISLWDEQYF | TRBJ2-7 | - | TRBV30 | -
TGTGCCAGCAGTTTACGGGGGGTCAACTCAGATACGCAGTATTTT | CASSLRGVNSDTQYF | TRBJ2-3 | few | TRBV12-3/TRBV12-4 | TRBD2
TGCAGTGCTATCGTGAGGGCGGGAGCTAAAGATACGCAGTATTTT | CSAIVRAGAKDTQYF | TRBJ2-3 | - | TRBV20-1 | TRBD2
TGTGCCAGCCGAACGACAGGGTCCTACTACAATGAGCAGTTCTTC | CASRTTGSYYNEQFF | TRBJ2-1 | - | TRBV6-1 | TRBD1
TGCGCCAGCAGCGCGGGACTGGCAGAGACCCAGTACTTC | CASSAGLAETQYF | TRBJ2-5 | few | TRBV5-1 | -
TGTGCCATCAGTGTAGCGGGAGGGGGCTCCGAGCAGTACTTC | CAISVAGGGSEQYF | TRBJ2-7 | - | TRBV10-3 | TRBD2
TGTGCCAGCAGGTCAGCTGCTACCTACGAGCAGTACTTC | CASRSAATYEQYF | TRBJ2-7 | - | TRBV28 | -
TGTGCCAGCAGCTTGGCCGTCGGGGGGTCTCAAGAGACCCAGTACTTC | CASSLAVGGSQETQYF | TRBJ2-5 | few | TRBV5-5 | TRBD2
TGCGCCAGCAGCAGATCACAGGGGATCACAGATACGCAGTATTTT | CASSRSQGITDTQYF | TRBJ2-3 | once | TRBV4-3 | TRBD1
TGTGCCAGCAGGACGGGGGAGAGAGAAACAGATACGCAGTATTTT | CASRTGERETDTQYF | TRBJ2-3 | - | TRBV28 | -
TGTGCCAGCGGGAGTAGCGGGCCCGTTGACGAGACCCAGTACTTC | CASGSSGPVDETQYF | TRBJ2-5 | few | TRBV12-3/TRBV12-4 | TRBD2
TGCGCCAGCAGCTTGGATGGGGGACCCCCTTCACCCCTCCACTTT | CASSLDGGPPSPLHF | TRBJ1-6 | many | TRBV5-1 | -
TGTGCCAGCAGCAAAAGATTGACAGGGGAGATCTGCGATGAGCAGTTCTTC | CASSKRLTGEICDEQFF | TRBJ2-1 | - | TRBV21-1 | -
TGCAGTGCTCTACGTCAGGGGAACTATGGCTACACCTTC | CSALRQGNYGYTF | TRBJ1-2 | few | TRBV20-1 | -
TGTGCCACCCGGACAGCATCCGGCACAGATACGCAGTATTTT | CATRTASGTDTQYF | TRBJ2-3 | few | TRBV7-2 | -
TGCAGCGTTGCCCACGGGGGTAGCACAGATACGCAGTATTTT | CSVAHGGSTDTQYF | TRBJ2-3 | - | TRBV29-1 | -
TGTGCCACCAGTCCGGGAGAAGGGTACAATGAGCAGTTCTTC | CATSPGEGYNEQFF | TRBJ2-1 | many | TRBV24-1 | -
TGTGCCAGCAGCCGCCGGGACAGGAGGGGCTACACCTTC | CASSRRDRRGYTF | TRBJ1-2 | many | TRBV7-2 | TRBD1
TGCGCCAGCAGCTTGGGTGGGGCGGAGGGGGCCAACGTCCTGACTTTC | CASSLGGAEGANVLTF | TRBJ2-6 | - | TRBV5-1 | -